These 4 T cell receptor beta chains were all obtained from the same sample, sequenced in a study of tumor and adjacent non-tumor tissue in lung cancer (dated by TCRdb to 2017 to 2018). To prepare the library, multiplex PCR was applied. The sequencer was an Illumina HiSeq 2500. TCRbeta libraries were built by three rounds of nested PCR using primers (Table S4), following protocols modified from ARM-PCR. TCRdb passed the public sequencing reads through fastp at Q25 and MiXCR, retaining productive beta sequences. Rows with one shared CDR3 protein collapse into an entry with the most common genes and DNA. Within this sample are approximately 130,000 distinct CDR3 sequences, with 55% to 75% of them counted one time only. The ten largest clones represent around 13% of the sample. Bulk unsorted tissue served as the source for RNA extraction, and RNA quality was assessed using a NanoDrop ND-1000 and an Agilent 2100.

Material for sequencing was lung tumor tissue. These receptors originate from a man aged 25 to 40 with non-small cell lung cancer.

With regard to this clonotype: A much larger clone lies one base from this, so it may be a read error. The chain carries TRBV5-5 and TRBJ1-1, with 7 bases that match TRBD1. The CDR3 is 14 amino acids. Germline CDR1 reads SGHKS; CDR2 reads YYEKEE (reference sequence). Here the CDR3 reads CSSNPQGLDTEAFF. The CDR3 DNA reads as TGTTCCAGCAACCCACAGGGGCTGGACACTGAAGCTTTCTTT.

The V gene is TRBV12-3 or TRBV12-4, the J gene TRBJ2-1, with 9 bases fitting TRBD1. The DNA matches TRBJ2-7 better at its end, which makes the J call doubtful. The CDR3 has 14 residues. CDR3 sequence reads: CASSPGQGGNEQYF. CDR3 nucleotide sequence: TGTGCCAGCAGCCCGGGACAGGGAGGCAATGAGCAGTACTTC.

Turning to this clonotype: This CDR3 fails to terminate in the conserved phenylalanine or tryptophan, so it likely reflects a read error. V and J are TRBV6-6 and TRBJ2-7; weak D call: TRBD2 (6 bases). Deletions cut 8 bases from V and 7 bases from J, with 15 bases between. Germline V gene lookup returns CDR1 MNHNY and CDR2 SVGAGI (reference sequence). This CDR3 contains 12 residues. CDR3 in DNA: TGTGCCAGCCGGGAGAGGAGGGAGGAGCAGTACCTC. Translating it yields CASRERREEQYL.

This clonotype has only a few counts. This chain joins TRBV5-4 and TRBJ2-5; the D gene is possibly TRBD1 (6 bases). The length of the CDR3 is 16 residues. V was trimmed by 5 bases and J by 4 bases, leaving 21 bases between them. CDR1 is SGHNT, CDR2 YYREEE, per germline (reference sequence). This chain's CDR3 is CASRNESRDNRETQYF. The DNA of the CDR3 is TGTGCCAGCAGGAACGAATCCCGGGACAATCGAGAGACCCAGTACTTC. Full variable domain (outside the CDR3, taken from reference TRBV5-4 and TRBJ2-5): ETGVTQSPTHLIKTRGQQVTLRCSSQSGHNTVSWYQQALGQGPQFIFQYYREEENGRGNFPPRFSGLQFPNYSSELNVNALELDDSALYLCASRNESRDNRETQYFGPGTRLLVL.